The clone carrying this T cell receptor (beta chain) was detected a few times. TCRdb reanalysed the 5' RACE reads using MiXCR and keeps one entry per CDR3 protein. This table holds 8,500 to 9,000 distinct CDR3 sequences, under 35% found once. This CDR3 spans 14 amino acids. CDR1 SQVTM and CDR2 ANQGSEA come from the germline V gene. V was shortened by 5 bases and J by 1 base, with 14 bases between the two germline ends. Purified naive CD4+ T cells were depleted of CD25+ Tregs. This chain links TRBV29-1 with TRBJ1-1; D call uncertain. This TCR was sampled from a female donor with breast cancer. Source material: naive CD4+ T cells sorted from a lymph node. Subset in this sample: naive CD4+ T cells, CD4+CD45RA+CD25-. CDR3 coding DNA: TGCAGCGTTAAGGACGGAATGTCGAACACTGAAGCTTTCTTT. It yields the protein CSVKDGMSNTEAFF.